This T cell receptor beta chain originates from a study of naive and memory T cell subsets. Points from the study as a whole: Naive and memory subsets had different power law exponents for TCR abundance. Naive and memory repertoire findings lacked a ground truth for validation. Over 90% of naive TCR sequences appeared only once after error correction, unlike memory subsets.

The CDR3 contains 12 residues. V was trimmed by 1 base and J by 6 bases, leaving 7 bases between them. Per the germline V gene, CDR1 is DFQATT and CDR2 is SNEGSKA (reference sequence). Both TRBC1 and TRBC2 were covered by a beta constant-region primer of two equimolar oligonucleotides. Ligated cDNA was amplified by four rounds of PCR with nested alpha and beta constant-region primers and SP2. Each CDR3 protein is one row after TCRdb ran MiXCR on the UMI-ligation and nested PCR reads. The profile shows 100,000 to 150,000 distinct CDR3 sequences, around a third of them singletons. In its sample, this clonotype was seen a few times. The antigen remains unidentified. From the second PCR step, alpha and beta chains were amplified apart.

The receptor was derived from a human donor in good health. The source material was central memory CD4+ T cells from blood. V gene TRBV20-1 combines with J gene TRBJ2-1; D not resolved. The chain's CDR3 is CSARVGSNEQFF. The CDR3 coding sequence is TGCAGTGCTAGAGTAGGGTCCAATGAGCAGTTCTTC.